This entry lists 17 T cell receptor beta chains sequenced from one sample in a study of blood T cell repertoires in COVID-19. Assay: immunoSEQ multiplex PCR; the TCRdb copy retains only in-frame clones and omits some. The sample contains roughly 160,000 clones, around nine tenths of which appear only once. The material sequenced was peripheral blood. These receptors originate from a woman between 70 and 85 years old with COVID-19, enrolled during active disease.

Only a few counts were recorded for this clone. This chain links TRBV27 with TRBJ1-1; D may be TRBD1 (5 bases). In germline, CDR1 is MNHEY, CDR2 SMNVEV (reference sequence). The CDR3 runs to 16 residues. The V gene lost 3 bases and the J gene lost 0 bases, with 14 bases spanning the gap. The CDR3, as DNA: TGTGCCAGCAGTTTGAAAGGGGTGGGGCTGAACACTGAAGCTTTCTTT. Residues: CASSLKGVGLNTEAFF.

V gene TRBV11-3 combines with J gene TRBJ2-1, with 8 bases lining up with TRBD2. Germline V gene sequence: CDR1 SGHNT, CDR2 YENEEA. With V trimmed by 1 base and J by 5 bases, 4 bases remained unmatched. CDR3 length: 15 residues. The CDR3 loop is CASSLGGGPHNEQFF. In nucleotides, the CDR3 is TGTGCCAGCAGCTTAGGCGGGGGGCCACACAATGAGCAGTTCTTC.

The J gene is TRBJ1-5, the V gene TRBV11-2; possible D gene TRBD1, 5 bases. CDR1 and CDR2 from the germline V gene are SGHAT and FQNNGV. The CDR3 spans 15 residues. V was pared by 6 bases and J by 0 bases, with 12 bases between. The CDR3 DNA follows: TGTGCCAGCAGACCGACAGTCTATAGCAATCAGCCCCAGCATTTT. Protein product: CASRPTVYSNQPQHF. Full variable domain (remainder filled in from reference TRBV11-2 and TRBJ1-5): EAGVAQSPRYKIIEKRQSVAFWCNPISGHATLYWYQQILGQGPKLLIQFQNNGVVDDSQLPKDRFSAERLKGVDSTLKIQPAKLEDSAVYLCASRPTVYSNQPQHFGDGTRLSIL.

This clone has just a few counts. The chain carries TRBV5-1 and TRBJ1-1; 7 bases align to TRBD1. V shed 2 bases and J 4 bases; nucleotides not matched to a gene: 5. The CDR3 has 14 amino acids. CDR1 is SGHRS, CDR2 YFSETQ, per germline. The CDR3 nucleotides are TGCGCCAGCAGCTTAGGACAGGTGGGCACTGAAGCTTTCTTT. Its protein is CASSLGQVGTEAFF.

The V and J genes are TRBV21-1 and TRBJ2-1; the table calls TRBD2, which could not be checked here. TRBV21-1 is reported as a pseudogene. This CDR3 has 16 amino acids. The CDR3 here is CASSPRGSTATGEQFF. Here the CDR3 DNA reads TGTGCCAGCAGCCCGCGGGGCTCCACCGCGACCGGGGAGCAGTTCTTC.

The chain has TRBV7-3 and TRBJ2-5, with 7 bases identical to TRBD2. From germline, CDR1 is SGHTA and CDR2 FQGTGA. The CDR3 runs 16 residues. J lost 4 bases, V lost 1 base, and 9 bases had no gene match. Written as DNA, the CDR3 is TGTGCCAGCAGCTTAATTGGCAGGACTAGGGGAGAGACCCAGTACTTC. Translated, it gives CASSLIGRTRGETQYF.

The V gene is TRBV10-1, the J gene TRBJ1-5; TRBD1 matches at 9 bases. The germline V gene encodes CDR1 WNHNN and CDR2 SYGVQD (reference sequence). The CDR3 consists of 17 residues. Germline trimming cut 5 bases from V and 0 bases from J; bases unmatched to any gene: 8. The CDR3 loop reads CASSTRDRDDSNQPQHF. As DNA, the CDR3 is TGCGCCAGCAGTACACGGGACAGGGATGATAGCAATCAGCCCCAGCATTTT.

The V call is TRBV7-9, the J call TRBJ2-5, with D possibly being TRBD2 (6 bases). V was clipped by 1 base and J by 5 bases, with 14 bases between them. CDR1 is SEHNR, CDR2 FQNEAQ, per germline (reference sequence). The CDR3 has 15 amino acids. The CDR3, as DNA: TGTGCCAGCAGCTTAGGGGACTCCGGAGGGGAGACCCAGTACTTC. Protein sequence: CASSLGDSGGETQYF.

This rearrangement joins TRBV10-3 to TRBJ2-2, with 7 bases matching TRBD1. Trimming removed 7 bases from V and 2 bases from J; junction bases left unmatched: 4. CDR1 is ENHRY, CDR2 SYGVKD, per germline. CDR3 length: 14 amino acids. The CDR3 sequence: CAIKRQGNTGELFF. The CDR3 DNA reads TGTGCCATCAAAAGACAGGGAAACACCGGGGAGCTGTTTTTT.

This chain uses TRBV24-1 with TRBJ2-2; D is ambiguous. The CDR3 runs 13 residues. V was trimmed by 6 bases and J by 4 bases, leaving 8 bases between them. CDR1 KGHDR and CDR2 SFDVKD come from the germline V gene. CDR3 coding DNA: TGTGCCACCAGTCAACGGAGCACCGGGGAGCTGTTTTTT. This translates into CATSQRSTGELFF.

V is TRBV28 and J is TRBJ1-5; D unclear. Trimming removed 3 bases from V and 0 bases from J, with 12 bases in between. This CDR3 region has 16 residues. Per the germline V gene, CDR1 is MDHEN and CDR2 is SYDVKM. This chain's CDR3 is CASSFTAAYSNQPQHF. DNA for the CDR3: TGTGCCAGCAGTTTTACGGCGGCTTATAGCAATCAGCCCCAGCATTTT.

This clone has just one count. The chain employs TRBV28 and TRBJ1-4; no clear D. This CDR3 spans 13 amino acids. Per the germline V gene, CDR1 is MDHEN and CDR2 is SYDVKM. The ends were cut back, 6 bases at V and 8 bases at J, with 13 bases in the middle. DNA for the CDR3: TGTGCCAGCAGCGGCGGTTCAAGGGAAAAACTGTTTTTT. It translates to CASSGGSREKLFF.

This clone was observed at least ten times. The chain is built from TRBV27 and TRBJ1-6; D is unclear. CDR3 length equals 12 residues. V was pared by 7 bases and J by 9 bases, with 10 bases between. Per germline, CDR1 MNHEY and CDR2 SMNVEV (reference sequence). The CDR3 here is CASKRVSSPLHF. The CDR3 DNA is TGTGCCAGCAAGAGGGTGAGTTCACCCCTCCACTTT.

In this sample, this clone turned up once. The rearrangement links TRBV28 to TRBJ1-4; D is undetermined. This CDR3 contains 16 residues. From germline, CDR1 is MDHEN and CDR2 SYDVKM. Trimming pared 7 bases from V and 4 bases from J, leaving 19 bases between. The CDR3 DNA is TGTGCCAGCACCATAGGGCCGGGGAGAGTTAATGAAAAACTGTTTTTT. It specifies CASTIGPGRVNEKLFF. The full variable domain, in which reference TRBV28 and TRBJ1-4 provide the parts outside the CDR3, is DVKVTQSSRYLVKRTGEKVFLECVQDMDHENMFWYRQDPGLGLRLIYFSYDVKMKEKGDIPEGYSVSREKKERFSLILESASTNQTSMYLCASTIGPGRVNEKLFFGSGTQLSVL.

The chain combines TRBV6-5 with TRBJ1-1, with D hard to call. Germline V gene data show CDR1 as MNHEY and CDR2 as SVGAGI. V lost 7 bases, J lost 2 bases, and 8 bases lay in between. The CDR3 covers 12 residues. In nucleotides, the CDR3 is TGTGCCAGCACCCTTGTAAACACTGAAGCTTTCTTT. This gives the protein CASTLVNTEAFF.

This chain links TRBV19 with TRBJ1-5; 12 positions agree with TRBD1. The CDR3 sequence is 15 residues long. Germline CDR1 and CDR2: LNHDA and SQIVND (reference sequence). Trimming took 3 bases from V and 9 from J; bases not matched to a gene: 6. The DNA of the CDR3 is TGTGCCAGTAGTATGGGACAGGGGGCGGTTGGGCCCCAGCATTTT. It specifies CASSMGQGAVGPQHF.

This chain uses TRBV15 with TRBJ2-2; 7 positions match TRBD2. Germline V lookup: CDR1 LNHNV, CDR2 YYDKDF (reference sequence). This CDR3 has 16 residues. The V gene end was trimmed by 5 bases and the J gene end by 6 bases; junction bases not matched to a gene: 12. This CDR3 is CATSRSGDAGSGELFF. The DNA of the CDR3 is TGTGCCACCAGCCGAAGCGGGGACGCCGGGTCCGGGGAGCTGTTTTTT.